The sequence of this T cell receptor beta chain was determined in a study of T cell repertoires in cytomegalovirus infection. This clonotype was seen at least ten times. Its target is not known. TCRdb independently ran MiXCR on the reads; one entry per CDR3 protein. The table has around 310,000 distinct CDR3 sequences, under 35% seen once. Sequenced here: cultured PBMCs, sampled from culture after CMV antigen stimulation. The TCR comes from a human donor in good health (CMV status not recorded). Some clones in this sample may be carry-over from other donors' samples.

The CDR3 sequence is CASSLTGPSGATDTQYF. DNA of the CDR3: TGTGCCAGCAGCTTAACGGGGCCTAGCGGGGCCACAGATACGCAGTATTTT. This chain connects TRBV7-6 to TRBJ2-3; 9 nucleotides match TRBD2. From germline, CDR1 is SGHVS and CDR2 FNYEAQ. The junction had 8 bases not matched to a gene; V was cut back by 2 bases and J by 2 bases. The CDR3 length is 17 residues.